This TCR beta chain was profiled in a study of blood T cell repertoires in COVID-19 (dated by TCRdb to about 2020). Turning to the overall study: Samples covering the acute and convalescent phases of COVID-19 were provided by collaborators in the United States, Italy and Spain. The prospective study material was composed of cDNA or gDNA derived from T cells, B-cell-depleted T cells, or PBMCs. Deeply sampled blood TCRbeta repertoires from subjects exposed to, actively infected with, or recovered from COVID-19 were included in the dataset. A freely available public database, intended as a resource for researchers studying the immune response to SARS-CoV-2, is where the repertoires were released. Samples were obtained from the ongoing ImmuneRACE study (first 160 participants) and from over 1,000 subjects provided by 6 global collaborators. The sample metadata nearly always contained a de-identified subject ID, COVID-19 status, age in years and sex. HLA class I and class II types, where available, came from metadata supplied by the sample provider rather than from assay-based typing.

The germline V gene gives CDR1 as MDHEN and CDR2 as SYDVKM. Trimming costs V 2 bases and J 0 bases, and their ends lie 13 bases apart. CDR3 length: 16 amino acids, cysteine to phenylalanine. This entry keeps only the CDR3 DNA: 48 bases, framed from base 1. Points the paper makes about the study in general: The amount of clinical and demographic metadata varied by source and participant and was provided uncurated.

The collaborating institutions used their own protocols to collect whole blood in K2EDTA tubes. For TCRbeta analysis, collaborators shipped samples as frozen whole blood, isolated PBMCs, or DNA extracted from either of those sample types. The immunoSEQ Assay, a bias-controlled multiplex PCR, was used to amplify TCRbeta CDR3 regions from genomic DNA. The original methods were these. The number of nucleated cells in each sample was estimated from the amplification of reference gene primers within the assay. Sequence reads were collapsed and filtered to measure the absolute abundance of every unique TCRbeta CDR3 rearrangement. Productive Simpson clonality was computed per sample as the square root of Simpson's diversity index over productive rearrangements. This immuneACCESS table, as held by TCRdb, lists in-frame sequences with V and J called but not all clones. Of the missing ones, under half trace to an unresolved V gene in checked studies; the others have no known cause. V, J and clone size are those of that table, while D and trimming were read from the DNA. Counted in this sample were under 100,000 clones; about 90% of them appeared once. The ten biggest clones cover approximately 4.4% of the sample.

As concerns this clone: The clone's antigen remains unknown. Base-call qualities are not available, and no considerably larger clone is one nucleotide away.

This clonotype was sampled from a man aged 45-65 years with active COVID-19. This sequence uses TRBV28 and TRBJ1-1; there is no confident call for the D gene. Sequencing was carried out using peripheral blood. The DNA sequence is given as TGTGCCAGCAGTTTAATCGGGTTTGGCATGAACACTGAAGCTTTCTTT. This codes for CASSLIGFGMNTEAFF.